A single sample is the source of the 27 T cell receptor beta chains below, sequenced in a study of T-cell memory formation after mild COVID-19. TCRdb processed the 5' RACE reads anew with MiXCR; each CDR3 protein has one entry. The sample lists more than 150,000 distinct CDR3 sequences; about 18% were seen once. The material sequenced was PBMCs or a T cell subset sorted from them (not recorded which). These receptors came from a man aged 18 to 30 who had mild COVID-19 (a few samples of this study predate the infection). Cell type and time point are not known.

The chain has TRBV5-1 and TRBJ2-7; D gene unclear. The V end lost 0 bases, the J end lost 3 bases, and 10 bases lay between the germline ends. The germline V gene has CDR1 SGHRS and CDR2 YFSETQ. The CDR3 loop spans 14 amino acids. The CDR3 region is CASSLEVRGYEQYF. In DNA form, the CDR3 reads TGCGCCAGCAGCTTGGAGGTCCGAGGCTACGAGCAGTACTTC.

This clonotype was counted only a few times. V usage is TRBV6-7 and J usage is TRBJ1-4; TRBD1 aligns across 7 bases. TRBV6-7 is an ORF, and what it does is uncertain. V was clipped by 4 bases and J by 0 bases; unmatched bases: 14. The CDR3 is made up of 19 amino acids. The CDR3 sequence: CASSFAGTDLLSTNEKLFF. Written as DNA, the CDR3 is TGTGCCAGCAGTTTTGCCGGGACAGACCTTCTCTCAACTAATGAAAAACTGTTTTTT.

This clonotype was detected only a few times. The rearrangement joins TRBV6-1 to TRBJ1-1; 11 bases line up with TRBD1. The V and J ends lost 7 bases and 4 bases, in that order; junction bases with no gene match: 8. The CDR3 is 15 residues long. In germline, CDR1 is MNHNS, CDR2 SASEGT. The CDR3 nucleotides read TGTGCCAGCATCAAACCGGGACAGGGGGGCACTGAAGCTTTCTTT. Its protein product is CASIKPGQGGTEAFF.

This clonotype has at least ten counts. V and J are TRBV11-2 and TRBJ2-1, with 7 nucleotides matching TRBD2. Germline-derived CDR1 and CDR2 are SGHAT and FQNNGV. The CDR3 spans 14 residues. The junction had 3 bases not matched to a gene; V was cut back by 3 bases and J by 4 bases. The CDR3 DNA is TGTGCCAGCAGCTTGAGCGGGGTTTACAATGAGCAGTTCTTC. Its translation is CASSLSGVYNEQFF.

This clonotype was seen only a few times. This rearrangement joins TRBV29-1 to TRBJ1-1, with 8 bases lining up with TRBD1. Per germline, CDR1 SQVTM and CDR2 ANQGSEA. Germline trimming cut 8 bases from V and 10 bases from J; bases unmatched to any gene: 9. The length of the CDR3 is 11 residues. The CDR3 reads CSPDRGGGAFF. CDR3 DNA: TGCAGCCCAGACAGGGGTGGGGGAGCTTTCTTT.

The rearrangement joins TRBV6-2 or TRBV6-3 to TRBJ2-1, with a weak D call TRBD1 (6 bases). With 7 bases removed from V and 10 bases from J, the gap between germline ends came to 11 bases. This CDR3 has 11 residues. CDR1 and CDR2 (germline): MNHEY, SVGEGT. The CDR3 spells CASTDRSEQFF. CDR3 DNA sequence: TGTGCCAGCACCGACAGGTCCGAGCAGTTCTTC.

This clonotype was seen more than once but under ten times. The CDR3 loop reads CASSGPTALQADTQYF. The CDR3 DNA is TGTGCCAGCAGCGGCCCGACTGCTCTCCAGGCAGATACGCAGTATTTT. The chain recombines TRBV7-6 with TRBJ2-3; D gene unclear. The V gene's germline CDR1 is SGHVS and CDR2 FNYEAQ. The CDR3 contains 16 residues. V lost 5 bases and J lost 4, with 19 bases in between.

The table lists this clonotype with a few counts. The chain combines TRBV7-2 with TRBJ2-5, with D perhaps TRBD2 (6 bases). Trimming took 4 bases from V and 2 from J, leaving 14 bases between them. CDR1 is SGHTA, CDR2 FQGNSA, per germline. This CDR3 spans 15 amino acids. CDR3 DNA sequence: TGTGCCAGCAGCTATACCGGGACTCTACAAGAGACCCAGTACTTC. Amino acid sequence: CASSYTGTLQETQYF. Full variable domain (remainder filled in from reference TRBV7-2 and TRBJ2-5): GAGVSQSPSNKVTEKGKDVELRCDPISGHTALYWYRQSLGQGLEFLIYFQGNSAPDKSGLPSDRFSAERTGGSVSTLTIQRTQQEDSAVYLCASSYTGTLQETQYFGPGTRLLVL.

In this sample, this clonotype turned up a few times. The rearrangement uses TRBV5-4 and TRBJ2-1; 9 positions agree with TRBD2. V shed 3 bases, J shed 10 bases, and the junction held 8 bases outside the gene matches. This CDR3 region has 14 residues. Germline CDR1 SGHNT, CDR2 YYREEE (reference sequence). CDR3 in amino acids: CASSSMTSGREQFF. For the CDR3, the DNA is TGTGCCAGCAGCTCCATGACTAGCGGCAGGGAGCAGTTCTTC.

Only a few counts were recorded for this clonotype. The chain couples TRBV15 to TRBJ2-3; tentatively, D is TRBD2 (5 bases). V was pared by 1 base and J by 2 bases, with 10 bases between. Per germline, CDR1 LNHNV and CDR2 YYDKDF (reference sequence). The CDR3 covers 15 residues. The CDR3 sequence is CATSRGGHTTDTQYF. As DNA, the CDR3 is TGTGCCACCAGCAGAGGCGGGCACACCACAGATACGCAGTATTTT.

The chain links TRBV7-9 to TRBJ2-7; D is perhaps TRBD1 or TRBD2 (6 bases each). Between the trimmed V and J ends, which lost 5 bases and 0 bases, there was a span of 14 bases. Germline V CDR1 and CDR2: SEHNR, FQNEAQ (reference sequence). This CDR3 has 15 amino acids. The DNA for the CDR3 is TGTGCCAGCAGCCGGGGGCAACAGAACTCCTACGAGCAGTACTTC. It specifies CASSRGQQNSYEQYF.

The CDR3 DNA follows: TGCGCCAGCAGCACCGGAAACGCTGGAAACACCATATATTTT. The encoded protein is CASSTGNAGNTIYF. V usage is TRBV5-1 and J usage is TRBJ1-3; D remains unclear. The CDR3 is 14 residues long. Germline V lookup: CDR1 SGHRS, CDR2 YFSETQ. V lost 4 bases and J 2 bases, leaving 10 bases between the germline ends.

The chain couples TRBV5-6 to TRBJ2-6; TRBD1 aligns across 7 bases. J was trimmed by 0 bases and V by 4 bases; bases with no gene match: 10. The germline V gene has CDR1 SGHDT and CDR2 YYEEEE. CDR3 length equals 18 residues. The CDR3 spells CASSIPRQGLSGANVLTF. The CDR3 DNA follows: TGTGCCAGCAGCATCCCCCGACAGGGCCTCTCTGGGGCCAACGTCCTGACTTTC. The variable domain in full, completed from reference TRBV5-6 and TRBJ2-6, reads DAGVTQSPTHLIKTRGQQVTLRCSPKSGHDTVSWYQQALGQGPQFIFQYYEEEERQRGNFPDRFSGHQFPNYSSELNVNALLLGDSALYLCASSIPRQGLSGANVLTFGAGSRLTVL.

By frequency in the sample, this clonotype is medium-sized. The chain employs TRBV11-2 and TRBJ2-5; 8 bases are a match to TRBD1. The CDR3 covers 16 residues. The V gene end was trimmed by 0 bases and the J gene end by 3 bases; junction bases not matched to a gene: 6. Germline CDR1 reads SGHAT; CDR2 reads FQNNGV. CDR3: CASSLDGRGREETQYF. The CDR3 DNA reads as TGTGCCAGCAGCTTAGATGGCAGGGGGCGGGAAGAGACCCAGTACTTC.

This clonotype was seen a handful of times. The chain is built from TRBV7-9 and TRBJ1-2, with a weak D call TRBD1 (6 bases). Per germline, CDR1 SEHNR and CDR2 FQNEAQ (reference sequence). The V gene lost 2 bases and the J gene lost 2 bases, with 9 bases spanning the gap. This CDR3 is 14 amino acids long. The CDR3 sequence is CASSLSQGNYGYTF. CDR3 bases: TGTGCCAGCAGCTTATCCCAGGGGAACTATGGCTACACCTTC.

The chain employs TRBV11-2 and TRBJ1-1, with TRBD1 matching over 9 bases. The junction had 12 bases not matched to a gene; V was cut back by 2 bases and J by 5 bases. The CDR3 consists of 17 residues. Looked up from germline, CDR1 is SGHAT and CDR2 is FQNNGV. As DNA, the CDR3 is TGTGCCAGCAGCTTAAGGAACCCGGGACAGGGAAAGACTGAAGCTTTCTTT. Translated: CASSLRNPGQGKTEAFF.

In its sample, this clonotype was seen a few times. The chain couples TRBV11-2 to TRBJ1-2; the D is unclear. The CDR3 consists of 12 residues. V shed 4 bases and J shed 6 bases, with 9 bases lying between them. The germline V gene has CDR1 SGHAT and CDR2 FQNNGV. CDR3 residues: CASSSSTHGYTF. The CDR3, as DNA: TGTGCCAGCAGCTCCTCTACCCATGGCTACACCTTC. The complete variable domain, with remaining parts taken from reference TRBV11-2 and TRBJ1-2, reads EAGVAQSPRYKIIEKRQSVAFWCNPISGHATLYWYQQILGQGPKLLIQFQNNGVVDDSQLPKDRFSAERLKGVDSTLKIQPAKLEDSAVYLCASSSSTHGYTFGSGTRLTVV.

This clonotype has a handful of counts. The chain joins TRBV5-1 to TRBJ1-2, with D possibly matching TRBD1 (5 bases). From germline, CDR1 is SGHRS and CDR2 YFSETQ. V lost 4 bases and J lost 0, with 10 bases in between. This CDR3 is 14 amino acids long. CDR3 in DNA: TGCGCCAGCAGCGCCCCAGGGTCTAACTATGGCTACACCTTC. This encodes CASSAPGSNYGYTF.

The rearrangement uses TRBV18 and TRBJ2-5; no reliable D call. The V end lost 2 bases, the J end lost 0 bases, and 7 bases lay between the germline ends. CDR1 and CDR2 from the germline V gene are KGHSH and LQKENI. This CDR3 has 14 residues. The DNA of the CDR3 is TGTGCCAGCTCACCAATGGGTTACCAAGAGACCCAGTACTTC. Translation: CASSPMGYQETQYF.

CDR3 sequence (DNA): TGTGCCAGCCTACCGGGACAGGGTGACTTAAGTAATCAGCCCCAGCATTTT. Its translation: CASLPGQGDLSNQPQHF. The gene calls are TRBV6-1 and TRBJ1-5; 9 nucleotides match TRBD1. The CDR3 is 17 amino acids. Germline-derived CDR1 and CDR2 are MNHNS and SASEGT. V lost 8 bases to trimming and J lost 4 bases; unmatched junction nucleotides: 15.

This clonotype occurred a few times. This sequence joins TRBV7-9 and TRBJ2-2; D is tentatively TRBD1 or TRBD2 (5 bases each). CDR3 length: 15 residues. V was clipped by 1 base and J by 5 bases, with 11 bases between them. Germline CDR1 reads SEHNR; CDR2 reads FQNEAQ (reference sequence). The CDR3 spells CASSLGESGTGELFF. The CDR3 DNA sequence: TGTGCCAGCAGCTTAGGGGAGTCAGGGACCGGGGAGCTGTTTTTT.

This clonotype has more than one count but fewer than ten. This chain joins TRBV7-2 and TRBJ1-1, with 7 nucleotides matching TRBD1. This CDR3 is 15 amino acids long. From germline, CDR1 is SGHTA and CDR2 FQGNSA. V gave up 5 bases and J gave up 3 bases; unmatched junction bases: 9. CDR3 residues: CASSVAGTEDTEAFF. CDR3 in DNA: TGTGCCAGCAGCGTTGCCGGGACAGAGGACACTGAAGCTTTCTTT.

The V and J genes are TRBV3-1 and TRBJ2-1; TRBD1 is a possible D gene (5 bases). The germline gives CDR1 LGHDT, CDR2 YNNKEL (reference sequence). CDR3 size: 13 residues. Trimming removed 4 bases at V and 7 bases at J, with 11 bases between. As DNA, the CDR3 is TGTGCCAGCAGCCTTCAGGGCGCGAATGAGCAGTTCTTC. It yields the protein CASSLQGANEQFF.

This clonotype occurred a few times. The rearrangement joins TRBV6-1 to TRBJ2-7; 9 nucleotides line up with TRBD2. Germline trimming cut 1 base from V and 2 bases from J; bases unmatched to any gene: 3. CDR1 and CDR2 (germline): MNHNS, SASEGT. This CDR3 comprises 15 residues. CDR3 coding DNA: TGTGCCAGCAGTGAAGGCCTAGCGGGGACCTACGAGCAGTACGTC. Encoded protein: CASSEGLAGTYEQYV.

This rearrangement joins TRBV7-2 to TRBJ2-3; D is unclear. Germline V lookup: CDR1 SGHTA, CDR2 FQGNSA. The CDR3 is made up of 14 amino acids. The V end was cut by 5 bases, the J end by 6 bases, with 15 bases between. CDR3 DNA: TGTGCCAGCAGCGCTACTGCAAAGGGTGATACGCAGTATTTT. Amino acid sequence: CASSATAKGDTQYF. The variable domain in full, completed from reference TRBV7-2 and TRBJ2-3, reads GAGVSQSPSNKVTEKGKDVELRCDPISGHTALYWYRQSLGQGLEFLIYFQGNSAPDKSGLPSDRFSAERTGGSVSTLTIQRTQQEDSAVYLCASSATAKGDTQYFGPGTRLTVL.

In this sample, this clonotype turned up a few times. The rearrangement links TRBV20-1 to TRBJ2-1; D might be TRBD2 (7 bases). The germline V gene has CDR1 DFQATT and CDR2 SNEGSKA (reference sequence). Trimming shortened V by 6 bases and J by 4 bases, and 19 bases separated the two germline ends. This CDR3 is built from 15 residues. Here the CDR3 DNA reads TGCAGTGCCCCGGTGTTAGGGGGGGCTTACAATGAGCAGTTCTTC. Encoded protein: CSAPVLGGAYNEQFF.

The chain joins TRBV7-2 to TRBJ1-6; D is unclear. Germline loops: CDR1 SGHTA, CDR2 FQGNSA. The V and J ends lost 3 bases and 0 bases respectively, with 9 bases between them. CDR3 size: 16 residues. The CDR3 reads CASSFRMSSYNSPLHF. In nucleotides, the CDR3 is TGTGCCAGCAGCTTTAGGATGAGCTCCTATAATTCACCCCTCCACTTT.